Listed below are T cell receptor beta chains from one sample, sequenced in a study of T cells after posttransplantation cyclophosphamide. Libraries were prepared by immunoSEQ multiplex PCR; TCRdb keeps only in-frame clonotypes and omits some of them. The sample has roughly 30,000 clones, approximately 90% seen once. The sample taken for sequencing was PBMCs. Every receptor here comes from a woman between 40 and 50 years old with a blood cancer, CMV-positive, and with a related stem cell donor. Both conserved end residues are trimmed from each CDR3. Fields, in order: V gene, CDR3 protein.

>TRBV6-5
ASSYSSDQPQH
>TRBV7-9
ASSFQGAPSYEQY
>TRBV5-1
ASTLRGSGGKWF
>TRBV19
ASSIPSRVWSNQPQH
>TRBV7-6
ASSFSQGEQF
>TRBV6-1
ASSTGAGPNQPQH
>TRBV7-2
ASSLAWSGGQAPGANVLT
>TRBV28
ASSLPPRGTYGYT
>TRBV18
ASSLVGRGSYNEQF
>TRBV5-4
ASSLTGRSYEQY
>TRBV6-5
ASSYGAHEQY
>TRBV10-3
ATQRGAEETQY
>TRBV5-1
ASSGTGGAPDTQY
>TRBV5-6
ASSLAGGNTIY
>TRBV19
ASRADRSNTEAF
>TRBV4-3
ASSLGQGANGYT
>TRBV19
ASSMEQGTYGNQPQH
>TRBV5-6
ASSLADEYGYT
>TRBV11-1
ASSTRLGATQY
>TRBV9
ASSVGQGGAYEQY
>TRBV6-5
ASKGQGVNQPQH
>TRBV2
ASTKGGEAVYEQY
>TRBV5-1
ASSSRLADTGELF
>TRBV28
ASSSPGQGAVEQF
>TRBV7-2
ASRAGGTSYGYT
>TRBV5-6
ASSYRQGAGGANVLT
>TRBV4-1
ASSQDPGSYEKLF
>TRBV2
ASRDGLNYEQY
>TRBV5-1
ASSLGSGRELF
>TRBV4-3
ASSQDRGRGQTEAF
>TRBV7-3
ASSFPGYSRTGNTIY
>TRBV14
ASSPLAGPNLAKNIQY
>TRBV7-2
ASSQSGHEQF
>TRBV10-2
ASRDLGVAGGWSTDTQY
>TRBV9
ASSARQGNTEAF
>TRBV19
ASSTRTGTGNQPQH
>TRBV5-4
ASGVGTSGGADEQY
>TRBV5-4
ASSLRTGYEQY
>TRBV6-5
ASSFSGGRYGYT
>TRBV7-9
ASSLVEVGPGQPQH
>TRBV6-5
ASSYVAGGNEQF
>TRBV15
ATSRGGSGYGYT
>TRBV4-1
ASSQEGAGGQPQH
>TRBV19
ASSVRQGTTYNEQF
>TRBV4-1
ASSQGSGTTAQPQH
>TRBV19
ASSQRQAGANVLT